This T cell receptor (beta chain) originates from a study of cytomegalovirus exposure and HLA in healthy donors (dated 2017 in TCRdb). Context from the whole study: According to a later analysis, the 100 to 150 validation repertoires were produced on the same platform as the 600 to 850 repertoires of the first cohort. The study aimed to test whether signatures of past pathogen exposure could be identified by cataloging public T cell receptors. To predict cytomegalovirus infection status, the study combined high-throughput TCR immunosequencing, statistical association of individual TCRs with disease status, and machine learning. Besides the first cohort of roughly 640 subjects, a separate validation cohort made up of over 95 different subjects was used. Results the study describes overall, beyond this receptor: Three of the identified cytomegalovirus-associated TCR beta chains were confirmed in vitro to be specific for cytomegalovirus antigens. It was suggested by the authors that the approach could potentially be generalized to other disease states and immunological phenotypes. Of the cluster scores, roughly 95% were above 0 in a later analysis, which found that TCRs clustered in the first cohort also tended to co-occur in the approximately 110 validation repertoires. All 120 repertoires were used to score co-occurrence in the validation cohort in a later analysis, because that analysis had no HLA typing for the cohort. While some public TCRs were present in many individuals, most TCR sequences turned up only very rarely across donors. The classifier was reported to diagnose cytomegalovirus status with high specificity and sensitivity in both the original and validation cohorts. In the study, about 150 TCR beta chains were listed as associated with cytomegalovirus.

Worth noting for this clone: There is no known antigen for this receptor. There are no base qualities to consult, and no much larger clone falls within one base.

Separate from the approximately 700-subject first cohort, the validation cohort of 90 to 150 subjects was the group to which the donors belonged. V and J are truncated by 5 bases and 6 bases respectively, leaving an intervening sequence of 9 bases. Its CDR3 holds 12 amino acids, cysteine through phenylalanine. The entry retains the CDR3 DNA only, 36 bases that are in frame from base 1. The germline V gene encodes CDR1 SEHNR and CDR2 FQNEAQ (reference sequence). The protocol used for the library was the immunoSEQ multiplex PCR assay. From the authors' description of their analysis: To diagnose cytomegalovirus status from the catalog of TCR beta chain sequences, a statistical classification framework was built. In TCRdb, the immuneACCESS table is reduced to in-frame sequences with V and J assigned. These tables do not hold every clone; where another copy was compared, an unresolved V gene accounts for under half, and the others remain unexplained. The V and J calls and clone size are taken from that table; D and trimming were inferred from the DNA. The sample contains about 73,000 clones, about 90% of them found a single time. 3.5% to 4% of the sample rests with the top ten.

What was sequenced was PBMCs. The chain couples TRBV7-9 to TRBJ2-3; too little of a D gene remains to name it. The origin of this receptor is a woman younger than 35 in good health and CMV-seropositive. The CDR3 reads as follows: CASSPDTDTQYF. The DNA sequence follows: TGTGCCAGCAGCCCCGACACTGATACGCAGTATTTT.